The clone carrying this TCR beta chain has more than one count but fewer than ten. Its antigen remains unknown. The V gene end was trimmed by 3 bases and the J gene end by 1 base; junction bases not matched to a gene: 9. The length of the CDR3 is 16 residues. The germline gives CDR1 DFQATT, CDR2 SNEGSKA (reference sequence). The sample belongs to a study of identical twins. Study-wide results and caveats: Twins showed weaker excess sharing in their beta out-of-frame sequences.

Unique molecular identifiers were present on the cDNA, which also gained a universal primer site by template switching. TCRdb ran MiXCR on the 5' RACE reads and lists one entry per CDR3 protein. Here the sample spans 600,000 to 800,000 distinct CDR3 sequences, over 20% being singletons. The same specimen was also included in a second study, on T cells expressing NK-cell markers. As that study records: The authors applied an anti-gamma-delta TCR antibody in several experiments, and it restricted sorting to alpha-beta TCR T cells. Each of several donors carried dominant NKG2C+ clonotypes accounting for about 1.0-8% of CD8+ T cells.

This receptor was identified in a woman aged 18-29 years in good health. Sequenced material: PBMCs. This chain joins TRBV20-1 and TRBJ2-3; 8 bases map to TRBD2. CDR3 sequence (DNA): TGCAGTGCTAGTAGCCGGCAGACTAGCGGCACAGATACGCAGTATTTT. Translated: CSASSRQTSGTDTQYF.